This T cell receptor beta chain stems from a study of glioma-infiltrating T cells listed by TCRdb under 2016. Context from the whole study: The study sequenced TCR alpha- and beta-chain repertoires from glioma tissue, from non-neoplastic brain tissue and from matched peripheral blood mononuclear cells. To gauge divergence between tissue and blood T-cell populations, every tissue-infiltrating repertoire was compared against the peripheral blood repertoire from the same patient. The paired cohort was made up of three low-grade glioma patients, about 8 primary glioblastoma patients and three non-glioma patients who contributed non-neoplastic brain tissue.

This clonotype has a count of ten or more. Its antigen remains undetermined. Per-base quality was not reported, and no clone a single base away is much larger than it. The study at large found these results: Group comparisons rested on small numbers: three non-neoplastic, three low-grade glioma and 7 or 8 glioblastoma patients. Tissue and blood shared very few CDR3 sequences, a result attributed to high CDR3 diversity and limited sampling. In non-neoplastic patients, VJ-independent divergence between tissue and blood fell below expectation, whereas in all gliomas, and especially in low-grade gliomas, the divergence rose above expectation.

CDR3 length: 18 amino acids, cysteine to phenylalanine. Only CDR3 DNA is held: 54 bases, read in frame from base 1. Trimming takes 8 bases off V and 4 bases off J; junction bases not matched to a gene: 21. From the germline V gene, CDR1 is SQVTM and CDR2 is ANQGSEA. TCR alpha and beta CDR3 regions were amplified with the iRepertoire nested amplicon-rescue multiplex PCR (arm-PCR) platform from RNA. One-step reverse transcription and amplification used roughly 90-400 ng of tissue mRNA or PBMC total RNA as input. Following bead purification, Illumina adapters were added by a secondary multiplex PCR, and libraries between 200 and 400 bp were gel-purified. The libraries contained internal 6-nucleotide barcodes that were used for demultiplexing. Sequencing of libraries was performed on an Illumina MiSeq with 2x220 or 2x250 nucleotide paired-end reads. The authors' analysis ran thus. FLASH 1.2.11 was used to merge paired reads, and BWA-MEM then aligned the reads to the GRCh37 human genome before TRA and TRB reads were extracted. V and J assignment used an IMGT-derived reference of cassette sequences and CDR3 motifs that included pseudogenes. Reads were translated in three frames, and productive CDR3s were defined by a C…FGXG motif without stop codons. Unique combinations of V-J cassette pair and CDR3 amino acid sequence were defined as clonotypes. Reads were filtered by Hamming distance, with the threshold set by the sequence error rate of each sample in mapped regions. TCRdb reprocessed the public reads (quality trimming at Q25 with fastp, clone calling with MiXCR) and kept in-frame beta chains. Rows with a matching CDR3 protein are joined into one entry that keeps the most common DNA and genes. TCRdb's processing, not the study's, gives the V and J calls here. The sample has about 94,000 distinct CDR3 sequences on record, 20% to 25% of them singletons. Clones ranked in the top ten supply 6.7% of the sample.

The sequence derives from a human donor with low-grade glioma or glioblastoma, undergoing nonglioma brain surgery, or in good health (not recorded which). The chain is assembled from TRBV29-1 and TRBJ2-3; TRBD1 fits 10 bases in the junction. The material sequenced was glioma tissue, nonneoplastic brain tissue, or PBMCs (not recorded which). The DNA sequence is TGCAGCCATGGGCAGACATGGGGACAGGGGTTTGGAGCAGATACGCAGTATTTT. It encodes CSHGQTWGQGFGADTQYF.